This T cell receptor (beta chain) was obtained from a study of Ad26.COV2.S vaccination and SARS-CoV-2 variants. Study overall: Ad26.COV2.S was injected intramuscularly once or twice, 56 days apart.

Here immunoSEQ multiplex PCR was the method, and the copy in TCRdb shows in-frame clones only, minus some. The sample includes 430,000 or so clones, approximately 89% of them seen just once. The CDR3 loop spans 15 amino acids. CDR1 is SGHTA and CDR2 is FQGNSA in the germline V gene. V shed 6 bases, J shed 0 bases, and the junction held 6 bases outside the gene matches. Sample treatment: roughly 18 received Ad26.COV2.S at low or high dose, single or two shots; 5 received placebo; per-sample allocation not given. The investigators took samples on day 63 after the first vaccine or placebo injection. Immunization relied on an Ad26 vector, which expressed Wuhan-strain SARS-CoV-2 spike.

The sequences come from peripheral blood, collected in a trial of Ad26.COV2.S vaccine versus placebo. The TCR originated in a person aged 18-65 years who received the Ad26.COV2.S COVID-19 vaccine or a placebo. This rearrangement joins TRBV7-2 to TRBJ2-5; TRBD2 aligns across 8 bases. The CDR3 nucleotides read TGTGCCAGCAGTTACCAGCGGGAGTACCAAGAGACCCAGTACTTC. It specifies CASSYQREYQETQYF.